Following are 31 T cell receptor beta chains from one sample sequenced in a study of post-analysis software for immune sequencing data. These receptors' targets are unknown. Findings and limits, study-wide: TRBV5-6, TRBV5-1 and TRBV20-1 belonged to a set of roughly 5 TRBV segments that were more frequent in patients than controls.

The TCR beta cDNA libraries contained unique molecular identifiers. TCRdb redid the calling of the PCR reads with MiXCR, one entry per CDR3 protein. This table has 350,000 to 450,000 distinct CDR3 sequences, about a third appearing once. Sequencing was done on a sample of blood. The source is a girl aged 5-17 years with multiple sclerosis.

The gene calls are TRBV7-2 and TRBJ1-2; weak D call: TRBD1 (6 bases). The germline V gene encodes CDR1 SGHTA and CDR2 FQGNSA. Trimming stripped 5 bases from V and 10 bases from J, with 11 bases between. This CDR3 is 11 amino acids long. CDR3: CASSRGQPYTF. CDR3 DNA: TGTGCCAGCAGCCGCGGACAGCCCTACACCTTC.

The V gene is TRBV12-3 or TRBV12-4, the J gene TRBJ2-5, with D hard to call. Judging by the DNA end, TRBJ2-7 fits better; the J call may be wrong. The CDR3 length is 11 residues. In DNA form, the CDR3 reads TGTGCCAGCAGCCCGCACTACGAGCAGTACTTC. Protein product: CASSPHYEQYF.

A word on this clonotype: One junction end disagrees with the germline gene, perhaps due to a read error. The chain carries TRBV7-9 and TRBJ2-6; D is unclear. In germline, CDR1 is SEHNR, CDR2 FQNEAQ (reference sequence). This CDR3 comprises 17 residues. The CDR3 is CAGSLGSAVAGANVLTF. The CDR3 DNA reads TGTGCCGGCAGCTTAGGATCGGCGGTGGCTGGGGCCAACGTCCTGACTTTC.

Only a few counts were recorded for this clonotype. The chain is built from TRBV20-1 and TRBJ2-1, with D maybe TRBD2 (7 bases). In germline, CDR1 is DFQATT, CDR2 SNEGSKA (reference sequence). Deletions cut 1 base from V and 8 bases from J, with 21 bases between. The CDR3 sequence is 16 residues long. The CDR3 region is CSARVARGGGFDEQFF. In DNA form, the CDR3 reads TGCAGTGCTAGAGTGGCGAGGGGGGGCGGATTCGATGAGCAGTTCTTC.

The chain has TRBV16 and TRBJ2-5; D gene ambiguous. In germline, CDR1 is KGHSY, CDR2 FQNENV. The CDR3 loop spans 13 amino acids. V lost 4 bases, J lost 5 bases, and 11 bases lay in between. CDR3 in DNA: TGTGCCAGCAGCCGGAATAGCAGGGAGACCCAGTACTTC. Its protein is CASSRNSRETQYF.

This clonotype was seen a handful of times. The chain is built from TRBV29-1 and TRBJ1-1; no reliable D call. The CDR3 has 12 residues. Germline loops: CDR1 SQVTM, CDR2 ANQGSEA. Between the trimmed V and J ends, which lost 6 bases and 0 bases, there was a span of 8 bases. CDR3 loop: CSVTHLNTEAFF. The CDR3 bases are TGCAGCGTCACACATTTGAACACTGAAGCTTTCTTT.

This clonotype showed up just a few times. The gene calls are TRBV20-1 and TRBJ1-2, with D maybe TRBD1 (6 bases). Germline V gene lookup returns CDR1 DFQATT and CDR2 SNEGSKA (reference sequence). Trimming cost V 7 bases and J 5 bases, with 14 bases left between them. This CDR3 spans 12 amino acids. Here the CDR3 reads CSGEWGLYGYTF. In DNA form, the CDR3 reads TGCAGTGGGGAATGGGGGCTTTATGGCTACACCTTC.

J is TRBJ1-1 and V is TRBV12-3 or TRBV12-4, with D hard to call. This CDR3 is built from 14 residues. The ends were cut back, 4 bases at V and 6 bases at J, with 15 bases in the middle. In DNA form, the CDR3 reads TGTGCCAGCAGTTCCCCATTTCCGGGCCCTGAAGCTTTCTTT. Residues: CASSSPFPGPEAFF.

This clonotype was found a few times. The chain links TRBV4-2 to TRBJ2-3; D is unresolved. V lost 0 bases and J lost 4, with 8 bases in between. The CDR3 spans 14 residues. CDR1 and CDR2 (germline): LGHNA, YNFKEQ. CDR3 sequence: CASSQDQISDTQYF. In nucleotides, the CDR3 is TGTGCCAGCAGCCAAGATCAGATCTCAGATACGCAGTATTTT.

This clonotype was counted only a few times. This chain links TRBV4-1 with TRBJ2-1, with 9 bases lining up with TRBD2. V dropped 1 base and J dropped 3; count of bases not matched to a gene: 7. This CDR3 comprises 17 residues. Germline lookup yields CDR1 MGHRA and CDR2 YSYEKL. CDR3 coding DNA: TGCGCCAGCAGCCAAGGTAGCGGGAGATCCTTCTACAATGAGCAGTTCTTC. It encodes CASSQGSGRSFYNEQFF.

This clonotype showed up many times. J is TRBJ2-6 and V is TRBV9, with 8 bases matching TRBD1. The CDR3 totals 18 residues. Germline trimming cut 2 bases from V and 0 bases from J; bases unmatched to any gene: 7. Germline values: CDR1 SGDLS, CDR2 YYNGEE. This CDR3 is CASSVTGAPVSGANVLTF. The CDR3 DNA follows: TGTGCCAGCAGCGTGACAGGGGCCCCCGTCTCTGGGGCCAACGTCCTGACTTTC.

This clonotype was detected only a few times. The chain couples TRBV27 to TRBJ2-5; no definite D call. Germline loops: CDR1 MNHEY, CDR2 SMNVEV (reference sequence). Trimming left V 3 bases short and J 5 bases short, with 16 bases between. The CDR3 totals 15 residues. The chain's CDR3 is CASSFWVSRRETQYF. CDR3 bases: TGTGCCAGCAGTTTCTGGGTCTCCCGTCGGGAGACCCAGTACTTC.

This clonotype was counted only a few times. This chain connects TRBV6-1 to TRBJ2-1, with TRBD1 matching over 7 bases. This CDR3 is 14 amino acids long. J lost 8 bases, V lost 5 bases, and 9 bases had no gene match. Germline loops: CDR1 MNHNS, CDR2 SASEGT. The CDR3 spells CASSPGTAAHEQFF. In DNA, the CDR3 is TGTGCCAGCAGTCCCGGGACAGCGGCCCATGAGCAGTTCTTC.

The chain combines TRBV15 with TRBJ2-3; 9 bases line up with TRBD2. CDR1 and CDR2 (germline): LNHNV, YYDKDF (reference sequence). Trimming at V came to 2 bases and at J to 0 bases, leaving 3 bases not matched to a gene. This CDR3 contains 16 residues. The CDR3 nucleotides read TGTGCCACCAGCAGATCCCTAGCGGGGAGCACAGATACGCAGTATTTT. As protein: CATSRSLAGSTDTQYF.

The chain has TRBV4-1 and TRBJ2-1; tentatively, D is TRBD1 (5 bases). Trimming shortened V by 3 bases and J by 8 bases, and 14 bases separated the two germline ends. The CDR3 loop spans 14 amino acids. The germline gives CDR1 MGHRA, CDR2 YSYEKL. This CDR3 reads CASSHSAGRDEQFF. The CDR3 coding sequence is TGCGCCAGCAGCCACTCCGCCGGCAGGGATGAGCAGTTCTTC.

This clonotype was counted a few times. The chain couples TRBV5-6 to TRBJ2-3, with a possible D match to TRBD1 (5 bases). The V end was cut by 3 bases, the J end by 9 bases, with 17 bases between. The CDR3 has 14 amino acids. CDR1 is SGHDT, CDR2 YYEEEE, per germline. The DNA for the CDR3 is TGTGCCAGCAGCTGGGGCGAAAGGTCCCCCACGCAGTATTTT. Protein: CASSWGERSPTQYF.

The J gene is TRBJ2-1, the V gene TRBV6-6, with 8 bases aligning to TRBD2. J lost 5 bases, V lost 8 bases, and 2 bases had no gene match. Germline-derived CDR1 and CDR2 are MNHNY and SVGAGI (reference sequence). CDR3 size: 12 residues. The CDR3 here is CASGRGDNEQFF. The CDR3 DNA reads TGTGCCAGCGGGCGGGGGGACAATGAGCAGTTCTTC.

This clonotype was observed a few times. Possible read error: a much larger clone is one base away. This chain connects TRBV28 to TRBJ2-7, with D unresolved. This CDR3 comprises 11 residues. Between the trimmed V and J ends, which lost 5 bases and 2 bases, there was a span of 4 bases. Germline V gene lookup returns CDR1 MDHEN and CDR2 SYDVKM. CDR3 amino acids: CASSPPYEQYF. The CDR3, as DNA: TGTGCCAGCAGTCCTCCCTACGAGCAGTACTTC.

Concerning this clonotype itself: Since no conserved phenylalanine or tryptophan closes the CDR3, a read error is the likely cause. The rearrangement links TRBV6-6 to TRBJ2-5; D unresolved. Germline loops: CDR1 MNHNY, CDR2 SVGAGI (reference sequence). This CDR3 has 14 residues. The V end was cut by 0 bases, the J end by 2 bases, with 7 bases between. Written as DNA, the CDR3 is TGTGCCAGCAGTTACTCGGGGAAGCAAGAGACCCAGTACTGC. Translation gives CASSYSGKQETQYC.

The rearrangement joins TRBV5-1 to TRBJ2-5, with TRBD1 matching 8 bases. Germline CDR1 SGHRS, CDR2 YFSETQ. V shed 4 bases, J shed 1 base, and the junction held 6 bases outside the gene matches. The CDR3 has 15 residues. The CDR3 DNA follows: TGCGCCAGCAGCCCCACAGGGGGGACCCAAGAGACCCAGTACTTC. This codes for CASSPTGGTQETQYF.

V usage is TRBV5-5 and J usage is TRBJ2-1, with a weak D call TRBD1 (5 bases). The CDR3 has 16 residues. Germline CDR1 reads SGHKS; CDR2 reads YYEKEE (reference sequence). Trimming pared 0 bases from V and 2 bases from J, leaving 12 bases between. The CDR3 DNA sequence: TGTGCCAGCAGCTTGGAGGGGCGCCCCACCTACAATGAGCAGTTCTTC. The encoded protein is CASSLEGRPTYNEQFF. Drawing the rest from reference TRBV5-5 and TRBJ2-1, the complete variable domain is DAGVTQSPTHLIKTRGQQVTLRCSPISGHKSVSWYQQVLGQGPQFIFQYYEKEERGRGNFPDRFSARQFPNYSSELNVNALLLGDSALYLCASSLEGRPTYNEQFFGPGTRLTVL.

The chain carries TRBV14 and TRBJ2-7; 13 nucleotides align to TRBD2. The ends lost 6 bases at V and 4 bases at J; junction bases unmatched: 6. Germline V gene data show CDR1 as SGHDN and CDR2 as FVKESK. CDR3 length: 15 residues. The CDR3 nucleotides are TGTGCCAGCAGACTGGGGACTAGCGGGGATTACGAGCAGTACTTC. The encoded protein is CASRLGTSGDYEQYF.

The genes are TRBV3-1 and TRBJ1-1; D call uncertain. The CDR3 is made up of 13 amino acids. V dropped 5 bases and J dropped 3 bases, with 10 bases sitting between them. Germline V CDR1 and CDR2: LGHDT, YNNKEL (reference sequence). The CDR3 DNA is TGTGCCAGCAGCGAAAATTTGGACACTGAAGCTTTCTTT. It translates to CASSENLDTEAFF.

Only a few counts were recorded for this clonotype. The genes are TRBV4-3 and TRBJ2-7, with D possibly being TRBD2 (6 bases). The CDR3 has 14 amino acids. V was shortened by 2 bases and J by 4 bases, with 12 bases between the two germline ends. Germline assignment: CDR1 LGHNA and CDR2 YSLEER. CDR3: CASSQHGGTYEQYF. In nucleotides, the CDR3 is TGCGCCAGCAGCCAACACGGGGGAACTTACGAGCAGTACTTC.

This clonotype was seen a few times. V usage is TRBV11-2 and J usage is TRBJ2-7, with a weak D call TRBD1 (6 bases). The CDR3 sequence is 13 residues long. Per the germline V gene, CDR1 is SGHAT and CDR2 is FQNNGV. Deletions cut 3 bases from V and 5 bases from J, with 11 bases between. The CDR3 reads CASSFAGADEQYF. The CDR3 DNA reads as TGTGCCAGCAGCTTCGCAGGGGCCGACGAGCAGTACTTC.

The J gene is TRBJ2-1, the V gene TRBV6-4; 9 bases agree with TRBD1. Germline CDR1 is MRHNA and CDR2 is SNTAGT. The CDR3 is 16 residues long. V shed 5 bases, J shed 7 bases, and the junction held 12 bases outside the gene matches. The DNA of the CDR3 is TGTGCCAGCAGTCCCCTCCCGGGACAGGGTTCAAATGAGCAGTTCTTC. Its translation: CASSPLPGQGSNEQFF.

Only a few counts were recorded for this clonotype. The chain is built from TRBV6-6 and TRBJ2-4; no firm D call. The CDR3 runs 16 residues. Germline assignment: CDR1 MNHNY and CDR2 SVGAGI (reference sequence). V lost 7 bases to trimming and J lost 1 base, with 17 bases between them. Written as DNA, the CDR3 is TGTGCCAGCACCTCTCGTGGGCGCGAGGCCAAAAACATTCAGTACTTC. As protein: CASTSRGREAKNIQYF.

V is TRBV6-5 and J is TRBJ2-3, with 9 bases lining up with TRBD1. Germline lookup yields CDR1 MNHEY and CDR2 SVGAGI. CDR3 length: 15 residues. Trimming took 8 bases from V and 6 from J; bases not matched to a gene: 12. CDR3 nucleotide sequence: TGTGCCAGCTCTGAGGCGGGACAGGGTGCCGATACGCAGTATTTT. Translating gives CASSEAGQGADTQYF.

The sample holds a few counts of this clonotype. The J gene is TRBJ2-1, the V gene TRBV6-5; D is uncertain. Per germline, CDR1 MNHEY and CDR2 SVGAGI. The germline V and J ends were trimmed by 2 bases and 6 bases, with 8 bases remaining between them. This CDR3 contains 13 residues. CDR3 nucleotide sequence: TGTGCCAGCAGTTACAGAAACAGCAATGAGCAGTTCTTC. The encoded protein is CASSYRNSNEQFF.

The chain carries TRBV7-9 and TRBJ1-2, with 12 nucleotides matching TRBD1. CDR1 and CDR2 (germline): SEHNR, FQNEAQ (reference sequence). Germline trimming cut 10 bases from V and 3 bases from J; bases unmatched to any gene: 9. This CDR3 has 15 residues. CDR3 DNA sequence: TGTGCCACCACCTCGGGGACAGGGGGCGACTATGGCTACACCTTC. Protein product: CATTSGTGGDYGYTF.

This clonotype was seen only a few times. The gene calls are TRBV29-1 and TRBJ1-1; D remains ambiguous. There are 16 residues in the CDR3. Germline CDR1 and CDR2: SQVTM and ANQGSEA. Trimming stripped 4 bases from V and 4 bases from J, with 22 bases between. The CDR3 spells CSVVEEGEVRTTEAFF. The DNA of the CDR3 is TGCAGCGTTGTGGAGGAGGGTGAAGTGAGGACCACTGAAGCTTTCTTT. Supplemented by reference TRBV29-1 and TRBJ1-1, the full variable domain reads SAVISQKPSRDICQRGTSLTIQCQVDSQVTMMFWYRQQPGQSLTLIATANQGSEATYESGFVIDKFPISRPNLTFSTLTVSNMSPEDSSIYLCSVVEEGEVRTTEAFFGQGTRLTVV.